These T cell receptor beta chains were read from a single sample in a study of T cell repertoires in cytomegalovirus infection. Via MiXCR, TCRdb re-called the reads, giving one row per CDR3 protein. The sample lists fewer than 200,000 distinct CDR3 sequences; about 20% were seen once. The specimen sequenced was PBMCs. These receptors were collected from a human donor in good health (CMV status not recorded). Some clones in this sample may be carry-over from other donors' samples. Both conserved end residues are part of each CDR3. Fields, in order: J gene, CDR3 length, D gene, V gene, clone size, CDR3 protein, CDR3 DNA. D genes are given only for firm matches. Clone sizes are given selectively: once, few, many, or a class where the clone is expanded.

J: TRBJ1-5
length: 15
D: TRBD1
V: TRBV6-6
size: NA
CDR3: CASSYGTGGNQPQHF
DNA: TGTGCCAGCAGTTACGGGACAGGGGGGAATCAGCCCCAGCATTTT

J: TRBJ2-7
length: 14
D: NA
V: TRBV18
size: NA
CDR3: CASSPKGGQNEQYF
DNA: TGTGCCAGCTCACCGAAGGGAGGACAGAACGAGCAGTACTTC

J: TRBJ1-6
length: 15
D: NA
V: TRBV2
size: few
CDR3: CASSEAQGSNSPLHF
DNA: TGTGCCAGCAGTGAAGCTCAAGGCTCCAATTCACCCCTCCACTTT

J: TRBJ2-2
length: 15
D: NA
V: TRBV4-1
size: few
CDR3: CASSPRDFNTGELFF
DNA: TGCGCCAGCAGCCCCCGGGACTTCAACACCGGGGAGCTGTTTTTT

J: TRBJ2-1
length: 13
D: NA
V: TRBV11-3
size: few
CDR3: CASSPGPSNEQFF
DNA: TGTGCCAGCAGCCCGGGACCCTCCAATGAGCAGTTCTTC

J: TRBJ1-5
length: 15
D: NA
V: TRBV19
size: NA
CDR3: CASSRSSGSNQPQHF
DNA: TGTGCCAGTAGTCGCTCCTCGGGCAGCAATCAGCCCCAGCATTTT

J: TRBJ2-3
length: 16
D: TRBD2
V: TRBV7-6
size: NA
CDR3: CASSLGAGGGTDTQYF
DNA: TGTGCCAGCAGCTTAGGAGCGGGAGGAGGGACAGATACGCAGTATTTT

J: TRBJ2-2
length: 18
D: TRBD2
V: TRBV4-1
size: few
CDR3: CASSQETRTSMDTGELFF
DNA: TGCGCCAGCAGCCAAGAAACGAGGACTAGTATGGACACCGGGGAGCTGTTTTTT

J: TRBJ2-7
length: 15
D: NA
V: TRBV5-5
size: NA
CDR3: CASSLADFVGYEQYF
DNA: TGTGCCAGCAGCTTGGCGGACTTTGTGGGCTACGAGCAGTACTTC

J: TRBJ1-1
length: 13
D: NA
V: TRBV12-3/TRBV12-4
size: many
CDR3: CASSLTGITEAFF
DNA: TGTGCCAGCAGTTTAACAGGGATTACTGAAGCTTTCTTT

J: TRBJ2-1
length: 15
D: TRBD2
V: TRBV6-4
size: NA
CDR3: CASSGLAGGGDEQFF
DNA: TGTGCCAGTTCGGGACTAGCGGGAGGAGGCGATGAGCAGTTCTTC

J: TRBJ2-6
length: 14
D: NA
V: TRBV5-1
size: few
CDR3: CASSRNTGANVLTF
DNA: TGCGCCAGCAGCAGGAACACTGGGGCCAACGTCCTGACTTTC

J: TRBJ2-7
length: 15
D: TRBD2
V: TRBV5-4
size: NA
CDR3: CASSSAGLAGDEQYF
DNA: TGTGCCAGCAGCTCGGCGGGACTAGCGGGAGACGAGCAGTACTTC

J: TRBJ2-5
length: 13
D: NA
V: TRBV20-1
size: few
CDR3: CSASFRGQETQYF
DNA: TGCAGTGCTAGTTTTCGGGGACAAGAGACCCAGTACTTC

J: TRBJ1-2
length: 12
D: NA
V: TRBV7-3
size: NA
CDR3: CASSFGGSGYTF
DNA: TGTGCCAGCAGCTTTGGAGGGAGTGGCTACACCTTC

J: TRBJ2-3
length: 14
D: NA
V: TRBV27
size: NA
CDR3: CASNLNGVTDTQYF
DNA: TGTGCCAGCAACCTTAATGGGGTTACAGATACGCAGTATTTT

J: TRBJ2-2
length: 16
D: TRBD2
V: TRBV7-2
size: many
CDR3: CASSPDRLAGGLESFF
DNA: TGTGCCAGCAGCCCCGATAGACTAGCGGGAGGGTTGGAGTCGTTTTTT

J: TRBJ2-7
length: 15
D: TRBD2
V: TRBV6-2/TRBV6-3
size: few
CDR3: CASRDSTSGRYEQYF
DNA: TGTGCCAGTAGAGATTCGACTAGCGGGAGGTACGAGCAGTACTTC

J: TRBJ2-7
length: 16
D: NA
V: TRBV25-1
size: NA
CDR3: CASSGYIDGVRDEQYF
DNA: TGTGCCAGCAGTGGCTACATCGACGGTGTTCGGGACGAGCAGTACTTC

J: TRBJ1-1
length: 14
D: NA
V: TRBV4-1
size: many
CDR3: CASSPGWGAAEAFF
DNA: TGCGCCAGCAGCCCAGGGTGGGGGGCCGCTGAAGCTTTCTTT

J: TRBJ1-3
length: 16
D: NA
V: TRBV6-5
size: few
CDR3: CASGNGHPSSGNTIYF
DNA: TGTGCCAGCGGAAACGGACACCCGAGCTCTGGAAACACCATATATTTT

J: TRBJ1-1
length: 10
D: NA
V: TRBV29-1
size: NA
CDR3: CSVGEVEAFF
DNA: TGCAGCGTTGGCGAGGTTGAAGCTTTCTTT

J: TRBJ2-1
length: 16
D: TRBD1
V: TRBV12-3/TRBV12-4
size: NA
CDR3: CASSLQRGQGYNEQFF
DNA: TGTGCCAGCAGTTTACAGCGAGGACAGGGTTACAATGAGCAGTTCTTC

J: TRBJ1-2
length: 13
D: NA
V: TRBV20-1
size: NA
CDR3: CSVGAGKKYGYTF
DNA: TGCAGTGTGGGGGCAGGGAAGAAGTATGGCTACACCTTC

J: TRBJ2-1
length: 14
D: TRBD2
V: TRBV12-3/TRBV12-4
size: many
CDR3: CASTLAGGPGEQFF
DNA: TGTGCCAGCACTCTAGCGGGAGGCCCCGGTGAGCAGTTCTTC

J: TRBJ1-2
length: 13
D: NA
V: TRBV15
size: NA
CDR3: CATSRDFPYGYTF
DNA: TGTGCCACCAGCAGAGATTTTCCCTATGGCTACACCTTC

J: TRBJ1-2
length: 13
D: NA
V: TRBV20-1
size: NA
CDR3: CSARGRLFYGYTF
DNA: TGCAGTGCTAGAGGCCGGCTGTTCTATGGCTACACCTTC

J: TRBJ1-4
length: 14
D: NA
V: TRBV5-1
size: NA
CDR3: CASRGQTRGEKLFF
DNA: TGCGCCAGCCGAGGGCAGACTAGAGGAGAAAAACTGTTTTTT

J: TRBJ2-7
length: 16
D: NA
V: TRBV6-5
size: NA
CDR3: CASSSMEQGGNYEQYF
DNA: TGTGCCAGCAGCTCCATGGAACAGGGAGGGAATTACGAGCAGTACTTC

J: TRBJ2-7
length: 14
D: NA
V: TRBV19
size: NA
CDR3: CASSMWGSSYEQYF
DNA: TGTGCCAGTAGTATGTGGGGTAGCTCCTACGAGCAGTACTTC

J: TRBJ2-7
length: 15
D: TRBD2
V: TRBV20-1
size: few
CDR3: CSARPTSGGSYEQYF
DNA: TGCAGTGCTAGACCTACTAGCGGGGGTTCCTACGAGCAGTACTTC

J: TRBJ1-5
length: 16
D: TRBD1
V: TRBV28
size: NA
CDR3: CASSRPGQGGNQPQHF
DNA: TGTGCCAGCAGTCGGCCGGGACAGGGGGGCAATCAGCCCCAGCATTTT

J: TRBJ2-1
length: 13
D: NA
V: TRBV29-1
size: few
CDR3: CSVPSSSYNEQFF
DNA: TGCAGCGTTCCCTCGAGCTCCTACAATGAGCAGTTCTTC

J: TRBJ1-2
length: 15
D: NA
V: TRBV7-2
size: few
CDR3: CASSLGERGNEGYTF
DNA: TGTGCCAGCAGCTTAGGAGAACGTGGAAATGAGGGCTACACCTTC

J: TRBJ2-3
length: 13
D: NA
V: TRBV29-1
size: few
CDR3: CSVAGLRTDTQYF
DNA: TGCAGCGTCGCGGGACTCCGCACAGATACGCAGTATTTT

J: TRBJ1-2
length: 15
D: NA
V: TRBV7-9
size: many
CDR3: CASSLSGRSHYGYTF
DNA: TGTGCCAGCAGCTTATCGGGCAGGTCTCACTATGGCTACACCTTC

J: TRBJ1-4
length: 13
D: NA
V: TRBV7-9
size: NA
CDR3: CASSFPNEIELFF
DNA: TGTGCCAGCAGCTTCCCTAATGAAATTGAACTGTTTTTT

J: TRBJ2-1
length: 15
D: TRBD2
V: TRBV6-2/TRBV6-3
size: NA
CDR3: CASSSGLAGVGEQFF
DNA: TGTGCCAGCAGCTCGGGACTAGCGGGAGTTGGTGAGCAGTTCTTC

J: TRBJ1-1
length: 12
D: NA
V: TRBV6-5
size: NA
CDR3: CASRLGGTEAFF
DNA: TGTGCCAGCAGGCTAGGGGGGACTGAAGCTTTCTTT

J: TRBJ2-7
length: 11
D: NA
V: TRBV7-8
size: many
CDR3: CASSTSYEQYF
DNA: TGTGCCAGCAGTACAAGCTACGAGCAGTACTTC

J: TRBJ1-2
length: 15
D: NA
V: TRBV19
size: few
CDR3: CASSTGPHEIYGYTF
DNA: TGTGCCAGTAGCACCGGGCCCCACGAGATCTATGGCTACACCTTC

J: TRBJ2-6
length: 21
D: TRBD2
V: TRBV19
size: few
CDR3: CASSRGLAGSFRASGANVLTF
DNA: TGTGCCAGTAGTAGGGGACTAGCGGGGAGTTTTCGGGCCTCTGGGGCCAACGTCCTGACTTTC

J: TRBJ2-1
length: 16
D: TRBD2
V: TRBV20-1
size: NA
CDR3: CSARLGTSGAWGEQFF
DNA: TGCAGTGCTAGACTAGGGACTAGCGGGGCCTGGGGTGAGCAGTTCTTC

J: TRBJ2-5
length: 13
D: NA
V: TRBV14
size: few
CDR3: CASSQNPKRTQYF
DNA: TGTGCCAGCAGCCAGAACCCTAAGAGAACCCAGTACTTC

J: TRBJ2-2
length: 16
D: TRBD2
V: TRBV9
size: NA
CDR3: CASSVRTSGNTGELFF
DNA: TGTGCCAGCAGCGTTAGAACTAGCGGAAACACCGGGGAGCTGTTTTTT

J: TRBJ1-5
length: 12
D: NA
V: TRBV12-3/TRBV12-4
size: NA
CDR3: CASSLKWGVRHF
DNA: TGTGCCAGCAGTCTAAAGTGGGGGGTCCGACATTTT